The 2 T cell receptor beta chains in this list originate from one sample, sequenced in a study of CD8 T cells in Susac syndrome. With random hexamers, roughly 0.5 to 1 ug RNA was reverse transcribed. Each CDR3 protein is one row after TCRdb ran MiXCR on the immunoSEQ multiplex PCR reads. The table lists 150,000 or so distinct CDR3 sequences, roughly 93% of them singletons. The specimen sequenced was CD4+ T cells from PBMCs. The origin of the receptors is a human donor in good health.

This CDR3 is CASSFVGVEAFF. For the CDR3, the DNA is TGTGCCAGCAGTTTCGTGGGGGTAGAAGCTTTCTTT. The chain combines TRBV12-3 or TRBV12-4 with TRBJ1-1; TRBD1 is a possible D gene (5 bases). Trimming removed 3 bases at V and 8 bases at J, with 10 bases between. This CDR3 has 12 amino acids.

V and J are TRBV3-1 and TRBJ2-4, with TRBD2 identical over 11 bases. This CDR3 region has 16 residues. Germline lookup yields CDR1 LGHDT and CDR2 YNNKEL (reference sequence). V lost 6 bases to trimming and J lost 3 bases; unmatched junction nucleotides: 7. For the CDR3, the DNA is TGTGCCAGCAGTCACCCGGGACTAGCGGACAAAAACATTCAGTACTTC. As protein: CASSHPGLADKNIQYF.